This TCR beta chain came from a study of T cell clonotyping in hematopoietic cell transplantation. Background on the study: Pretransplant recipient samples were taken after cytoreduction.

General study points: At the given depth, recipient repertoires were over 95% de novo clonotypes. After transplant, recipient diversity fell while pathologically expanded clonotypes grew through day 180. Cells were unsorted, so CD4 and CD8 contributions were not separated.

On this clone itself: Its antigen remains unidentified.

V shed 2 bases, J shed 1 base, and the junction held 1 base outside the gene matches. Germline CDR1 is SGHAT and CDR2 is FQDESV (reference sequence). This CDR3 contains 14 residues. This sample's time point: recipient sample about 28 days before transplant, after cytoreduction. Here immunoSEQ multiplex PCR was the method, and the copy in TCRdb shows in-frame clones only, minus some. The sample includes about 80,000 clones, 90% to 97% of them seen just once. This specimen consisted of peripheral blood mononuclear cells, obtained before stem cell transplant. This sequence joins TRBV11-1 and TRBJ2-7; 8 nucleotides match TRBD2. The sequence was obtained from a woman between 50 and 59 years old with acute myeloid leukemia. Some clones in this sample may be carry-over from other donors' samples. CDR3 DNA sequence: TGTGCCAGCAGCTTACTAGCGGGTTCCTACGAGCAGTACTTC. Encoded protein: CASSLLAGSYEQYF.